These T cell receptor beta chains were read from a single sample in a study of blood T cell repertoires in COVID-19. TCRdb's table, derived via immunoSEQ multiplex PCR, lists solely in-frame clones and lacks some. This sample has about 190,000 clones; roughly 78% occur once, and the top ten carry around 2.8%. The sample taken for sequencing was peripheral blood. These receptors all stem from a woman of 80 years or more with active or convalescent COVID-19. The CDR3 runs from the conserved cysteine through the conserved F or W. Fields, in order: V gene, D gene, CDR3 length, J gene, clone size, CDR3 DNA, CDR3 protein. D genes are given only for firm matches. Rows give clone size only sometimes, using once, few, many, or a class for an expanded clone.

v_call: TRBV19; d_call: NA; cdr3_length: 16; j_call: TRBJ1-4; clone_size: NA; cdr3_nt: TGTGCCAGTAGTATCTTACCGGTCGCAACTAATGAAAAACTGTTTTTT; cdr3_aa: CASSILPVATNEKLFF
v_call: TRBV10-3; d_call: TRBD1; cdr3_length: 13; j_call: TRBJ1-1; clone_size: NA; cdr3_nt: TGTGCCATCAAGACGACAGGGGGCACTGAAGCTTTCTTT; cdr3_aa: CAIKTTGGTEAFF
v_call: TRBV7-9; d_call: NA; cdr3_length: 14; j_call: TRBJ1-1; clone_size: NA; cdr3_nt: TGTGCCAGCAGACCAGGGTTTGCGGTTACTGAAGCTTTCTTT; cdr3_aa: CASRPGFAVTEAFF
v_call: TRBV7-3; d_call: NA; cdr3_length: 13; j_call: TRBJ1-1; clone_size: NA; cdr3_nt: TGTGCCAGCAGCTTTAACAAGAACACTGAAGCTTTCTTT; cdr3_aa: CASSFNKNTEAFF
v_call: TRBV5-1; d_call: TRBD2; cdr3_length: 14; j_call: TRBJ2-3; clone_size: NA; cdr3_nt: TGCGCCAGCAGCTTCGGGGGGGCCCCAGATACGCAGTATTTT; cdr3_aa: CASSFGGAPDTQYF
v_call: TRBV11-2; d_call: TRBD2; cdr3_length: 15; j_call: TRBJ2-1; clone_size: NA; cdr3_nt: TGTGCCAGCAGCAATAGCGGGGGGGCCGTTGTTGAGCAGTTCTTC; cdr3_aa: CASSNSGGAVVEQFF
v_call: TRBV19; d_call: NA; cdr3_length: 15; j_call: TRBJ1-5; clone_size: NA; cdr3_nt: TGTGCCAGTAAGGTCGCGGGGGCTGGCAATCAGCCCCAGCATTTT; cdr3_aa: CASKVAGAGNQPQHF
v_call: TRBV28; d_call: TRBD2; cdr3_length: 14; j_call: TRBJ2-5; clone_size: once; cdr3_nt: TGTGCCAGCAGTTTAAGCGGGGTTGAAGAGACCCAGTACTTC; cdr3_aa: CASSLSGVEETQYF
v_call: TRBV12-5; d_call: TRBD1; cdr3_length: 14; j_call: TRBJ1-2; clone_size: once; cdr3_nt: TGTGCTAGTGGTACCGGGACAGGGTTAGTAGGCTACACCTTC; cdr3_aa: CASGTGTGLVGYTF
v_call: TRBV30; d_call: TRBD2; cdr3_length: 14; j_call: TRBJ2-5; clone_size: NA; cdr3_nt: TGTGCCTGGGGGCGACTAGCGGTTCAAGAGACCCAGTACTTC; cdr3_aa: CAWGRLAVQETQYF
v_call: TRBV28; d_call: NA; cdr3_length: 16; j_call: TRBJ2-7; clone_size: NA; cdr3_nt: TGTGCCAGCATTCCAAGAGGCGCTAAAGGTAACTACGAGCAGTACTTC; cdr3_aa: CASIPRGAKGNYEQYF
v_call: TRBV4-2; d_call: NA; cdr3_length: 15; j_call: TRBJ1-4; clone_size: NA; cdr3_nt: TGTGCCAGCAGCCAAGATCTATCGCTCGGGGAAAAACTGTTTTTT; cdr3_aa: CASSQDLSLGEKLFF
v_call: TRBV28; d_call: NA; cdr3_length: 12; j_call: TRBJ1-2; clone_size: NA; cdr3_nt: TGTGCCAGCAGCCGAGGACAGTATGGCTACACCTTC; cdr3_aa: CASSRGQYGYTF
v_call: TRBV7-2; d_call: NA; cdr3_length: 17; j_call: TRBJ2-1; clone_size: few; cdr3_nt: TGTGCCAGCACTAACGCCCCGGGGGTCGTCCCCAACAATGAGCAGTTCTTC; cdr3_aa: CASTNAPGVVPNNEQFF
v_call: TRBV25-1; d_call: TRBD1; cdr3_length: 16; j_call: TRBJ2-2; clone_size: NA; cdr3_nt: TGTGCCAGCAGTCCTCCGGGACAGGGACTCACCGGGGAGCTGTTTTTT; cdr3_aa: CASSPPGQGLTGELFF
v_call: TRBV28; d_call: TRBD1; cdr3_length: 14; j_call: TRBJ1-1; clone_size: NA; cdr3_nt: TGTGCCAGCAGGACAGGGGGCATGAACACTGAAGCTTTCTTT; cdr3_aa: CASRTGGMNTEAFF
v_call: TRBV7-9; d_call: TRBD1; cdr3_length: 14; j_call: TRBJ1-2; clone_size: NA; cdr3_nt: TGTGCCAGCAGCCGACAGGGGGAAAACTATGGCTACACCTTC; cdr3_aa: CASSRQGENYGYTF
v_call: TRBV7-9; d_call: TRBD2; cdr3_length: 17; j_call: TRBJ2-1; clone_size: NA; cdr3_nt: TGTGCCAGCAGCTTTGGCCGGGGCCCACGAGGGAGGGATGAGCAGTTCTTC; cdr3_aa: CASSFGRGPRGRDEQFF
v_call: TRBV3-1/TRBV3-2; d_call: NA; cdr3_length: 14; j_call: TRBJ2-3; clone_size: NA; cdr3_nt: TGTGCCAGCAGCCTTGGACTGCTCACAGATACGCAGTATTTT; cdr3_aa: CASSLGLLTDTQYF
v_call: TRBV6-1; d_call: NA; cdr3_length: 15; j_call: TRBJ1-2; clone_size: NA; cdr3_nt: TGTGCCAGCAGTGAAGGCCAGGGGCAAATCTATGGCTACACCTTC; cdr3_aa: CASSEGQGQIYGYTF
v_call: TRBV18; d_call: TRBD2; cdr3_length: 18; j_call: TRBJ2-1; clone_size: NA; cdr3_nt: TGTGCCAGCTCACCACTTCCTAGCGGGGGGAGGTCCTACAATGAGCAGTTCTTC; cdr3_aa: CASSPLPSGGRSYNEQFF
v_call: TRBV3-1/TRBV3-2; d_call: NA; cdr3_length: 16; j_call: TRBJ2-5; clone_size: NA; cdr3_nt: TGTGCCAGCAGCCAAGACGGGGGACAGTCGCGGGGGACCCAGTACTTC; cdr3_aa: CASSQDGGQSRGTQYF
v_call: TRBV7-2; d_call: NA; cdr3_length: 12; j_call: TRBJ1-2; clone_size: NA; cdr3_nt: TGTGCCAGCAGCTTAGCCACCAGTGGCTACACCTTC; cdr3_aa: CASSLATSGYTF
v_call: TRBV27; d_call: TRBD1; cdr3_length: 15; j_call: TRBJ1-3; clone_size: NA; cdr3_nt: TGTGCCAGCAGTGACAGGGCTGGCTCTGGAAACACCATATATTTT; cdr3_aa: CASSDRAGSGNTIYF
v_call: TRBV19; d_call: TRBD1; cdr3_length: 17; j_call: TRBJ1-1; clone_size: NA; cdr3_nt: TGTGCCAGTAGTATACCCCGGGGGACAGGCCCGAACACTGAAGCTTTCTTT; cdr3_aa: CASSIPRGTGPNTEAFF
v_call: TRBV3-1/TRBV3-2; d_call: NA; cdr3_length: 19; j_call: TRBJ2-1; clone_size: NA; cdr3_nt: TGTGCCAGCAGCCAAGGGAGGGGTTTTGGGGGAAAAAACAACAATGAGCAGTTCTTC; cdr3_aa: CASSQGRGFGGKNNNEQFF
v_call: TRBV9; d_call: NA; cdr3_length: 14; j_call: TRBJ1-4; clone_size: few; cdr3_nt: TGTGCCAGCAGCGTAGGAAGGGGGAATGAAAAACTGTTTTTT; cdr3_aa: CASSVGRGNEKLFF
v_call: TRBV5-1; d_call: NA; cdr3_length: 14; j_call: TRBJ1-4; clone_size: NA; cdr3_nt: TGCGCCAGCAGCTTGGGGGCCACTAATGAAAAACTGTTTTTT; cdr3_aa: CASSLGATNEKLFF
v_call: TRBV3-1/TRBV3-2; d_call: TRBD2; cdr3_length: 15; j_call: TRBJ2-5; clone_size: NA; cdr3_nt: TGTGCCCCCCCTACGGAGCGGGGGAAACAAGAGACCCAGTACTTC; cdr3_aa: CAPPTERGKQETQYF
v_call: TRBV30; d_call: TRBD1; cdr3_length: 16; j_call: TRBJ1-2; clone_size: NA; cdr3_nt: TGTGCCGTAGAGAGGGGACAGGGAGTCTATGGCTATGGCTACACCTTC; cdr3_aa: CAVERGQGVYGYGYTF
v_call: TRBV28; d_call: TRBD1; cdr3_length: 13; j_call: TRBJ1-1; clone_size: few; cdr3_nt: TGTGCCAGCAGCCACAGGGGAGGCACTGAAGCTTTCTTT; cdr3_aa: CASSHRGGTEAFF
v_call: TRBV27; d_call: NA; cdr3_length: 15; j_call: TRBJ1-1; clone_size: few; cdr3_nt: TGTGCCAGCCGGACGGGTGGACTCATGAACACTGAAGCTTTCTTT; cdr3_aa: CASRTGGLMNTEAFF
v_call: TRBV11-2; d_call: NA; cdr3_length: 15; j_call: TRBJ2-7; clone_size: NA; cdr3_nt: TGTGCCAGCAGCTTAGATCGTTTCCGGGTAAGCGAGCAGTACTTC; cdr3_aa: CASSLDRFRVSEQYF
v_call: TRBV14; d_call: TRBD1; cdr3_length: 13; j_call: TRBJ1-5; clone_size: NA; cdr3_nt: TGTGCCAGCCTCACAGGGGGCGTTCAGCCCCAGCATTTT; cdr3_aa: CASLTGGVQPQHF
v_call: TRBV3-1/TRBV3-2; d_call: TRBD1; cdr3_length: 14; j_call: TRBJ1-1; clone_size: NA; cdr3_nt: TGTGCCAGCAGCCTGGGGACAGCCAACACTGAAGCTTTCTTT; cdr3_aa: CASSLGTANTEAFF
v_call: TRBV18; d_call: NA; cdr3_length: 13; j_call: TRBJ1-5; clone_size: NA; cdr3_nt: TGTGCCAGCTCTCGGTCGATGGATCAGCCCCAGCATTTT; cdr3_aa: CASSRSMDQPQHF
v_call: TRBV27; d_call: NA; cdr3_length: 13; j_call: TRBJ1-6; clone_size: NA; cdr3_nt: TGTGCCAGCAGGGGCGTTGACATATCACCCCTCCACTTT; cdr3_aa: CASRGVDISPLHF
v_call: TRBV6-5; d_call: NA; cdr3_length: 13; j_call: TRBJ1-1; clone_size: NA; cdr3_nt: TGTGCCAGCAGTTATAATTACTACACTGAAGCTTTCTTT; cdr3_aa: CASSYNYYTEAFF
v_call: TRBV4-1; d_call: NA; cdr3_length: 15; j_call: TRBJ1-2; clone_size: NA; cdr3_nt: TGCGCCAGCAGCATTGACTGGTCACGGGATTATGGCTACACCTTC; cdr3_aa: CASSIDWSRDYGYTF
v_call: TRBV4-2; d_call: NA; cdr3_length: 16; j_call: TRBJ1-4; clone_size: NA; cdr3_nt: TGTGCCAGCAGCCAAGATCTCGGCAGGGATAATGAAAAACTGTTTTTT; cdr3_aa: CASSQDLGRDNEKLFF
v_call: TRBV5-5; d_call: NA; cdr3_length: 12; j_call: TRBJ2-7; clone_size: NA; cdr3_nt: TGTGCCAGCAGCTTGGTAAGGGGCGAGCAGTACTTC; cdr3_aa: CASSLVRGEQYF
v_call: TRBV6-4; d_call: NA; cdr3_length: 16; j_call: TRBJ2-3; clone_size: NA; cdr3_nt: TGTGCCAGCAGTGACTCGTACTCCCAAAGCACAGATACGCAGTATTTT; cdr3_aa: CASSDSYSQSTDTQYF
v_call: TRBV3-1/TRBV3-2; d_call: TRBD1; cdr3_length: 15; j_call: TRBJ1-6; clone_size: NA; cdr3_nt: TGTGCCAGCAGCCCCCGGGACAGCGAGAATTCACCCCTCCACTTT; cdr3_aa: CASSPRDSENSPLHF
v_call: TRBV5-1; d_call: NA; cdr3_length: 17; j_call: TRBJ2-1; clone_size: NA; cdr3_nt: TGCGCCAGCAGCTTGGTAGGCGTAGCCACGAGTTCCAATGAGCAGTTCTTC; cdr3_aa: CASSLVGVATSSNEQFF
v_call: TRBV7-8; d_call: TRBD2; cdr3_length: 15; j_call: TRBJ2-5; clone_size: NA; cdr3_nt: TGTGCCAGCAGCCCCCACGGACTAGCGGAAGGGACCCAGTACTTC; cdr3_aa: CASSPHGLAEGTQYF
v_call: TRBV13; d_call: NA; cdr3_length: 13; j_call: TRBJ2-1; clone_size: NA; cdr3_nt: TGTGCCAGCAGACGACCCCCAGGGAATGAGCAGTTCTTC; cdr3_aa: CASRRPPGNEQFF
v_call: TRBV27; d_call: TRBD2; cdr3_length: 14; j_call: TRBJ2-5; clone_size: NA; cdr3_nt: TGTGCCAGCAGGGGAGCGGGGGACCAAGAGACCCAGTACTTC; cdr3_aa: CASRGAGDQETQYF
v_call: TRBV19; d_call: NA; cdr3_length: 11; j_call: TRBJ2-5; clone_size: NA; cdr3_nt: TGTGCCAGTAGTATAGGGGACACCCTAAACTTC; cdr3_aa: CASSIGDTLNF
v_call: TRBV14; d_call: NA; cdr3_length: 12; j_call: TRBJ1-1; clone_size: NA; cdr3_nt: TGTGCCAGCAGCCGGCCGTATACGCCAACTTTCTTT; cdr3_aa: CASSRPYTPTFF
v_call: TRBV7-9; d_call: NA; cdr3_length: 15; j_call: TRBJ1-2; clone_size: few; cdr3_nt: TGTGCCAGCAGCTTATCAGGTTCACGGATAGAAGGCTACACCTTC; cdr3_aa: CASSLSGSRIEGYTF